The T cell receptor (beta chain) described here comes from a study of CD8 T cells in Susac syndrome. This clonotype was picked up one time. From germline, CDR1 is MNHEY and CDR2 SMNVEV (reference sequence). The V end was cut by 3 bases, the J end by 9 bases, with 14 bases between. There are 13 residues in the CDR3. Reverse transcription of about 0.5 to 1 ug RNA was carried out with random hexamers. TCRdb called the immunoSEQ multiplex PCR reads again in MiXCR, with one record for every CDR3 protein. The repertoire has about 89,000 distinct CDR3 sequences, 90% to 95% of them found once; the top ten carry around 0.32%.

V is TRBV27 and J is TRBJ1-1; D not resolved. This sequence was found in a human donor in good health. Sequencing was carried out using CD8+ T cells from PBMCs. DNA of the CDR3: TGTGCCAGCAGTTTCGGATTTAGGAATCAAGCTTTCTTT. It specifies CASSFGFRNQAFF.